The T cell receptor beta chain described here comes from a study of response to subunit inactivated influenza vaccine. Study observations and caveats: Few new T cells, the authors suggested, are recruited by each seasonal influenza vaccination.

A note on this clonotype: The antigen is undetermined.

In TCRdb, the RT-PCR reads were re-called with MiXCR into one record per CDR3 protein. The table shows more than 200,000 distinct CDR3 sequences, with approximately 12% occurring only once. Germline loops: CDR1 SQVTM, CDR2 ANQGSEA. The CDR3 runs to 12 residues. Trimming removed 7 bases at V and 3 bases at J, with 12 bases between. The chain has TRBV29-1 and TRBJ1-1; no clear D gene. The clonotype comes from a man aged 50 or older who received an inactivated influenza vaccine. The source was non-naive T cells sorted from PBMCs, collected 14 to 15 days before vaccination. Here the CDR3 DNA reads TGCAGCGCCGCAAGATCGGACACTGAAGCTTTCTTT. It codes for CSAARSDTEAFF.